This T cell receptor (beta chain) was recorded in a study of identical twins. Study outcomes and limitations: Insertions were reduced in abundant cord blood beta clonotypes but not in memory repertoires. Invariant cells of the MAIT and iNKT types might have partly distorted the zero-insertion analyses. Low generation probability was overrepresented in out-of-frame alpha sequences shared by twins.

On this clonotype itself: Its antigen is not known.

J gave up 10 bases and V 9 bases, and 11 bases lay outside the gene matches. CDR3 length equals 12 residues. The germline gives CDR1 SGHTA, CDR2 FQGNSA. Unique molecular identifiers were present on the cDNA, and a universal primer site came from template switching. In TCRdb, the 5' RACE reads were re-called with MiXCR into one record per CDR3 protein. The sample holds 460,000 or so distinct CDR3 sequences, 14% seen once. In addition, the sample was reused for a study of yellow fever vaccine responses in identical twins.

The sequence was collected from a young woman in good health. Sequenced material: CD4+ T cells sorted from blood. The rearrangement uses TRBV7-2 and TRBJ1-2, with 7 bases aligning to TRBD1. The CDR3 nucleotides are TGTGCCAGTAGACCGTACCAGGGGGACTACACCTTC. It translates to CASRPYQGDYTF.